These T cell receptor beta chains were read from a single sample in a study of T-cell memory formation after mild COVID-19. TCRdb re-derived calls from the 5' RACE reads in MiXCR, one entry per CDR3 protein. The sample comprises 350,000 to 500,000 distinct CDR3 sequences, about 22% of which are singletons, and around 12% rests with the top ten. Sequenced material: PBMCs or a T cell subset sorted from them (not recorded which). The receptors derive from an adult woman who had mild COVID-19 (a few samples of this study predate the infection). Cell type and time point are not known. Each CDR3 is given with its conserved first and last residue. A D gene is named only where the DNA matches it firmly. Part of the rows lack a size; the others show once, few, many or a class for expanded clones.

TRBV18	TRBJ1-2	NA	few	CASSPLGGDSPDGYTF	TGTGCCAGCTCACCGTTGGGGGGGGACTCCCCGGATGGCTACACCTTC
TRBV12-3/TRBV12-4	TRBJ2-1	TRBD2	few	CASSLRLGRSGNEQFF	TGTGCCAGCAGTTTAAGACTCGGGAGGTCCGGCAATGAGCAGTTCTTC
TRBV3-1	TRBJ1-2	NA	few	CASSLVPRWASLSGGYTF	TGTGCCAGCAGCCTTGTCCCTCGCTGGGCCTCCCTTTCTGGTGGCTACACCTTC
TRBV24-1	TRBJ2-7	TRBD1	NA	CATSDPGQGDEQYF	TGTGCCACCAGTGATCCGGGACAGGGGGACGAGCAGTACTTC
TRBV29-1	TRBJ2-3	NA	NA	CSVGDSGGVTDTQYF	TGCAGCGTTGGTGATAGTGGAGGGGTCACAGATACGCAGTATTTT
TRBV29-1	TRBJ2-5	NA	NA	CSVELRAPETQYF	TGCAGCGTTGAACTTCGGGCGCCAGAGACCCAGTACTTC
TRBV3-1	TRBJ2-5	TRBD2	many	CASSRGGQETQYF	TGCGCCAGCAGCCGGGGGGGCCAAGAGACCCAGTACTTC
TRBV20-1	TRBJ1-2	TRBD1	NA	CSALGQGGGYTF	TGCAGTGCACTGGGACAGGGTGGCGGCTACACCTTC
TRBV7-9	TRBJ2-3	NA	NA	CASSQEWGSTDTQYF	TGTGCCAGCAGCCAAGAATGGGGGAGTACAGATACGCAGTATTTT
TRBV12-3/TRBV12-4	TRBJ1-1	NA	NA	CASSLAYTEAFF	TGTGCCAGCAGTTTAGCTTACACTGAAGCTTTCTTT
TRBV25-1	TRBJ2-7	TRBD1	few	CAASLNRGLYEQYF	TGTGCCGCCAGCCTTAACAGGGGGCTCTACGAGCAGTACTTC
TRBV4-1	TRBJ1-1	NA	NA	CASSQDGGREAFF	TGCGCCAGCAGCCAAGATGGGGGGAGAGAAGCTTTCTTT
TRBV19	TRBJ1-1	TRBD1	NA	CASTLGTVNTEAFF	TGTGCCAGTACTCTTGGGACAGTGAACACTGAAGCTTTCTTT
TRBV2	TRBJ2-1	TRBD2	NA	CASSRGASGRDRQFF	TGTGCCAGCAGTCGAGGGGCTAGCGGGAGAGACAGACAGTTCTTC
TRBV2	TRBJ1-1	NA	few	CASEDTMNTEAFF	TGTGCCAGCGAAGACACCATGAACACTGAAGCTTTCTTT
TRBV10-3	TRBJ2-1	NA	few	CAIKSGDHNEQFF	TGTGCCATCAAATCAGGTGACCACAATGAGCAGTTCTTC
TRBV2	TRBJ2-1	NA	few	CANPVGNEQFF	TGTGCCAACCCCGTCGGGAATGAGCAGTTCTTC
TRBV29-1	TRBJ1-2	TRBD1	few	CSVEAGQEVYGYTF	TGCAGCGTTGAAGCGGGACAGGAGGTCTATGGCTACACCTTC
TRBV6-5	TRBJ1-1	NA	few	CASSYSWQIGTEAFF	TGTGCCAGCAGTTACAGTTGGCAGATTGGCACTGAAGCTTTCTTT
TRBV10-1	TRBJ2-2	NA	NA	CASSEFNGLNTGELFF	TGCGCCAGCAGTGAGTTCAACGGCTTGAACACCGGGGAGCTGTTTTTT
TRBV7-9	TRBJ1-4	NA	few	CASSFGMEKLFF	TGTGCCAGCAGCTTCGGGATGGAAAAACTGTTTTTT
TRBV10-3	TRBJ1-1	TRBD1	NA	CAISDLRQGTEAFF	TGTGCCATCAGTGATTTACGACAGGGGACTGAAGCTTTCTTT
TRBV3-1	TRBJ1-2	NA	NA	CASSQGSGYTF	TGTGCCAGCAGCCAGGGATCCGGCTACACCTTC
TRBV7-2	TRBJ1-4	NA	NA	CASSSTWARPGKLFF	TGTGCCAGCAGCTCAACCTGGGCCCGTCCGGGAAAACTGTTTTTT
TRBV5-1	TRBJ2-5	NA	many	CASSISPGYQETQYF	TGCGCCAGCAGCATAAGTCCAGGTTATCAAGAGACCCAGTACTTC
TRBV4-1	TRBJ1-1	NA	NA	CASSFQRKGQNTEAFF	TGCGCCAGCAGCTTCCAACGGAAAGGTCAGAACACTGAAGCTTTCTTT
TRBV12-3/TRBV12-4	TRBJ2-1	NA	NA	CASKQTYGESYNEQFF	TGTGCCAGCAAACAGACCTACGGTGAATCCTACAATGAGCAGTTCTTC
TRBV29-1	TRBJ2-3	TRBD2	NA	CSAIGLAGTSTDTQYF	TGCAGCGCGATTGGACTAGCGGGAACTAGCACAGATACGCAGTATTTT
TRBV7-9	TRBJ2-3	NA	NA	CASSPITVPGTQYF	TGTGCCAGCAGCCCGATCACGGTCCCCGGGACGCAGTATTTT
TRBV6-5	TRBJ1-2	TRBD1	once	CASSYLDRANYGYTF	TGTGCCAGCAGTTACCTGGACAGGGCTAACTATGGCTACACCTTC
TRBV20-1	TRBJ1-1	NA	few	CSARGNRRGNTEAFF	TGCAGTGCTAGAGGCAACAGGAGGGGGAACACTGAAGCTTTCTTT
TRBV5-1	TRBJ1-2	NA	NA	CASSSPEGNYGYTF	TGCGCCAGCAGCTCCCCAGAGGGGAACTATGGCTACACCTTC
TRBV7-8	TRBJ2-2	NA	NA	CASSASRTQTGELFF	TGTGCCAGCAGCGCATCCCGGACCCAGACCGGGGAGCTGTTTTTT
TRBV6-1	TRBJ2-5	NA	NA	CASRVDSLRETQYF	TGTGCCAGCAGAGTAGACAGTTTGCGAGAGACCCAGTACTTC
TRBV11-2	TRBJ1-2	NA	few	CASGPGGGYGYTF	TGTGCCAGCGGCCCGGGAGGGGGTTATGGCTACACCTTC
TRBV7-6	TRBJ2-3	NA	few	CASSLGTSKGTDTQYF	TGTGCCAGCAGCTTAGGGACTTCGAAAGGCACAGATACGCAGTATTTT
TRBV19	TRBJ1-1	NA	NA	CASSRQANTEAFF	TGTGCCAGTAGTAGACAGGCGAACACTGAAGCTTTCTTT
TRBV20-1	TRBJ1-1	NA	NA	CSARGAAGTEAFF	TGCAGTGCTAGAGGAGCTGCAGGGACTGAAGCTTTCTTT
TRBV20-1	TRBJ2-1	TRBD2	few	CSVSQESGAYNEQFF	TGCAGTGTCTCGCAGGAGAGCGGGGCCTACAATGAGCAGTTCTTC
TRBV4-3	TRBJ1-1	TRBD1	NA	CASSSGQGASEAFF	TGCGCCAGCAGCTCCGGACAGGGGGCGTCTGAAGCTTTCTTT
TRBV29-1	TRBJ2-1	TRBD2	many	CSVAFGGGFSYNEQFF	TGCAGCGTTGCTTTCGGGGGAGGGTTCTCCTACAATGAGCAGTTCTTC